The 24 T cell receptor beta chains given below trace back to one sample, sequenced in a study of cytomegalovirus exposure and HLA in healthy donors. PCR involved 60 Vbeta and 13 Jbeta primers. This table comes from immunoSEQ multiplex PCR, and its TCRdb copy is limited to in-frame clones, with some not included. The table shows 150,000 to 200,000 clones, with under 90% occurring only once. The material sequenced was PBMCs. Receptor source: a man between 18 and 35 years old in good health and CMV-seronegative.

This clone was recorded only once. The genes are TRBV28 and TRBJ2-5; D might be TRBD1 (6 bases). The CDR3 spans 14 residues. The ends were cut back, 7 bases at V and 4 bases at J, with 16 bases in the middle. CDR1 and CDR2 from the germline V gene are MDHEN and SYDVKM. The CDR3 reads CASIGIKTGETQYF. The CDR3 region has the DNA TGTGCCAGCATAGGGATTAAGACAGGAGAGACCCAGTACTTC.

The chain links TRBV29-1 to TRBJ1-5; TRBD1 agrees at 7 bases. With V trimmed by 6 bases and J by 10 bases, 9 bases remained unmatched. The CDR3 loop spans 12 amino acids. Germline V gene sequence: CDR1 SQVTM, CDR2 ANQGSEA. This CDR3 is CSVETGNEPQHF. Here the CDR3 DNA reads TGCAGCGTGGAGACAGGGAATGAACCCCAGCATTTT.

The gene calls are TRBV28 and TRBJ1-2, with D possibly TRBD1 on 6 matching bases. Germline-derived CDR1 and CDR2 are MDHEN and SYDVKM. V lost 8 bases and J 3 bases, leaving 16 bases between the germline ends. This CDR3 contains 14 residues. CDR3 sequence (DNA): TGTGCCAGCGTAACCGCAGGGGATGACTATGGCTACACCTTC. Protein sequence: CASVTAGDDYGYTF.

This rearrangement joins TRBV7-2 to TRBJ1-4; 8 nucleotides agree with TRBD1. Trimming cost V 4 bases and J 8 bases; bases outside gene matches: 9. CDR1 SGHTA and CDR2 FQGNSA come from the germline V gene. CDR3 length: 15 amino acids. The CDR3 nucleotides read TGTGCCAGCAGCTCCCAAGGACAGGGCGGGGAAAAACTGTTTTTT. Translated: CASSSQGQGGEKLFF.

This clone was found a few times. The chain is built from TRBV14 and TRBJ2-7; tentative D call: TRBD1 (5 bases). There are 15 residues in the CDR3. Trimming took off 1 base at V and 0 bases at J, with 10 bases between the two ends. Germline loops: CDR1 SGHDN, CDR2 FVKESK. CDR3 DNA: TGTGCCAGCAGCCAAGCTTTGGGGCCCTCCTACGAGCAGTACTTC. Amino acid sequence: CASSQALGPSYEQYF.

The count of this clone is one. This chain connects TRBV5-1 to TRBJ2-3; a weak D match, TRBD1 (6 bases). The germline V gene encodes CDR1 SGHRS and CDR2 YFSETQ. The germline V and J ends were trimmed by 2 bases and 4 bases, with 8 bases remaining between them. The CDR3 spans 13 residues. The CDR3 DNA sequence: TGCGCCAGCAGCTTCCGACAGGCAGATACGCAGTATTTT. Translating it yields CASSFRQADTQYF.

The rearrangement joins TRBV25-1 to TRBJ2-7, with D unclear. The V gene lost 3 bases and the J gene lost 6 bases, with 6 bases spanning the gap. CDR1 and CDR2 from the germline V gene are MGHDK and SYGVNS. The CDR3 covers 11 residues. CDR3 sequence: CASSERGEQYF. The CDR3 region has the DNA TGTGCCAGCAGTGAGCGTGGCGAGCAGTACTTC.

The chain couples TRBV5-1 to TRBJ1-2, with D uncertain. This CDR3 region has 13 residues. The germline gives CDR1 SGHRS, CDR2 YFSETQ. V was shortened by 4 bases and J by 6 bases, with 13 bases between the two germline ends. For the CDR3, the DNA is TGCGCCAGCAGCGGGCAAGGAACCAATGGCTACACCTTC. Amino acid sequence: CASSGQGTNGYTF.

The rearrangement joins TRBV7-3 to TRBJ2-1, with 9 bases that match TRBD2. This CDR3 region has 15 residues. The V gene's germline CDR1 is SGHTA and CDR2 FQGTGA. V gave up 5 bases and J gave up 9 bases; unmatched junction bases: 11. CDR3 sequence reads: CASSQRAGGPGEQFF. Here the CDR3 DNA reads TGTGCCAGCAGCCAGAGGGCGGGAGGGCCGGGTGAGCAGTTCTTC.

The chain uses TRBV2 and TRBJ1-5, with D tentatively TRBD1 (6 bases). CDR1 SNHLY and CDR2 FYNNEI come from the germline V gene. The CDR3 has 15 residues. Trimming removed 5 bases from V and 1 base from J, with 12 bases in between. CDR3 DNA: TGTGCCAGCAGTCCAACAGGGATCAGCAATCAGCCCCAGCATTTT. The encoded protein is CASSPTGISNQPQHF.

The chain combines TRBV28 with TRBJ2-3; TRBD2 matches at 13 bases. Germline CDR1 is MDHEN and CDR2 is SYDVKM. The CDR3 has 17 residues. J gave up 3 bases and V 3 bases, and 6 bases lay outside the gene matches. CDR3 amino acids: CASSFRRLAGGTDTQYF. The CDR3 region has the DNA TGTGCCAGCAGTTTCCGCCGACTAGCGGGAGGTACAGATACGCAGTATTTT.

The chain is built from TRBV29-1 and TRBJ1-2; 8 bases are a match to TRBD1. The CDR3 consists of 12 residues. V lost 6 bases, J lost 8 bases, and 8 bases stayed unmatched. The germline gives CDR1 SQVTM, CDR2 ANQGSEA. Written as DNA, the CDR3 is TGCAGCGTCAGAGACAGGGGCGAGGGCTACACCTTC. Its protein is CSVRDRGEGYTF.

This chain links TRBV27 with TRBJ2-7; tentatively, D is TRBD1 (5 bases). The germline V gene encodes CDR1 MNHEY and CDR2 SMNVEV (reference sequence). The CDR3 is made up of 13 amino acids. V dropped 3 bases and J dropped 3 bases, with 9 bases sitting between them. DNA for the CDR3: TGTGCCAGCAGTTTTGGACAATTCTACGAGCAGTACTTC. Protein: CASSFGQFYEQYF.

This rearrangement joins TRBV4-1 to TRBJ2-7; the match to TRBD1 covers 7 bases. V lost 8 bases to trimming and J lost 2 bases; unmatched junction nucleotides: 9. The CDR3 is 14 amino acids. The germline V gene encodes CDR1 MGHRA and CDR2 YSYEKL. CDR3 sequence reads: CASARGRGTYEQYF. CDR3 DNA: TGCGCCAGCGCGCGAGGCAGGGGGACCTACGAGCAGTACTTC.

The rearrangement uses TRBV7-8 and TRBJ2-7; D not certain. Germline V gene data show CDR1 as SGHVS and CDR2 as FQNEAQ. V shed 1 base and J shed 6 bases, with 10 bases lying between them. The CDR3 extends over 13 amino acids. Written as DNA, the CDR3 is TGTGCCAGCAGCTTAGGGAGCCGCGTCGAGCAGTACTTC. This codes for CASSLGSRVEQYF.

This clone has just a few counts. The chain carries TRBV23-1 and TRBJ2-7; D not resolved. TRBV23-1 is known as an ORF, though its function is uncertain. The ends were cut back, 4 bases at V and 5 bases at J, with 18 bases in the middle. The CDR3 runs to 15 residues. The CDR3: CASSRLLRKLDEQYF. The CDR3 DNA is TGCGCCAGCAGTCGGCTCTTAAGAAAATTGGACGAGCAGTACTTC.

This clone was picked up a small number of times. The chain has TRBV10-3 and TRBJ2-3; D may be TRBD2 (5 bases). CDR3 length equals 13 residues. The germline CDR1 and CDR2 sequences are ENHRY and SYGVKD. V gave up 3 bases and J gave up 5 bases, with 9 bases separating them. CDR3 in amino acids: CAISDYGGDTQYF. CDR3 DNA: TGTGCCATCAGTGACTACGGAGGAGATACGCAGTATTTT.

The chain employs TRBV28 and TRBJ2-5, with TRBD1 matching 9 bases. The CDR3 spans 14 residues. Per the germline V gene, CDR1 is MDHEN and CDR2 is SYDVKM. The trim removed 2 bases at V and 5 bases at J, leaving 3 bases unmatched. For the CDR3, the DNA is TGTGCCAGCAGTTTAGGCGGACAGGGGGAGACCCAGTACTTC. Residues: CASSLGGQGETQYF. Together with reference TRBV28 and TRBJ2-5, the CDR3 gives the full variable domain: DVKVTQSSRYLVKRTGEKVFLECVQDMDHENMFWYRQDPGLGLRLIYFSYDVKMKEKGDIPEGYSVSREKKERFSLILESASTNQTSMYLCASSLGGQGETQYFGPGTRLLVL.

This chain links TRBV21-1 with TRBJ1-4; TRBD1 was called by the table and not checked on the DNA. TRBV21-1 represents a pseudogene. CDR3 length: 8 residues. The CDR3 protein is CASSPPPF. The CDR3 DNA reads TGTGCCAGCAGCCCCCCCCCATTT.

The J gene is TRBJ1-1, the V gene TRBV7-3; 8 nucleotides line up with TRBD1. This CDR3 contains 12 residues. Per the germline V gene, CDR1 is SGHTA and CDR2 is FQGTGA. V lost 1 base and J lost 12; bases outside the gene matches: 4. The CDR3 DNA sequence: TGTGCCAGCAGCTTAAACAGGGGGGAAACTTTCTTT. Translated: CASSLNRGETFF.

The V and J genes are TRBV7-8 and TRBJ2-7, with TRBD2 matching 9 bases. This CDR3 is built from 15 residues. Unmatched junction bases numbered 9, after V lost 4 bases and J lost 5 bases. Germline V gene sequence: CDR1 SGHVS, CDR2 FQNEAQ. In nucleotides, the CDR3 is TGTGCCAGCAGCTCTTTGAGCGGGAGGATCCACGAGCAGTACTTC. It encodes CASSSLSGRIHEQYF.

The genes are TRBV20-1 and TRBJ1-2, with unresolved D. V lost 2 bases to trimming and J lost 6 bases, with 7 bases between them. This CDR3 has 11 amino acids. Germline V gene lookup returns CDR1 DFQATT and CDR2 SNEGSKA (reference sequence). The CDR3 nucleotides read TGCAGTGCTAGACGAGTGGATGGCTACACCTTC. The encoded protein is CSARRVDGYTF.

The V gene is TRBV5-4, the J gene TRBJ2-3; 9 bases align to TRBD1. Germline values: CDR1 SGHNT, CDR2 YYREEE (reference sequence). The CDR3 extends over 18 amino acids. Trimming removed 2 bases from V and 2 bases from J; junction bases left unmatched: 12. The CDR3 DNA reads as TGTGCCAGCAGCTTCGGGGACAGGGCATACCAAACCACAGATACGCAGTATTTT. Its translation: CASSFGDRAYQTTDTQYF. The entire variable domain, with the rest obtained from reference TRBV5-4 and TRBJ2-3, is as follows: ETGVTQSPTHLIKTRGQQVTLRCSSQSGHNTVSWYQQALGQGPQFIFQYYREEENGRGNFPPRFSGLQFPNYSSELNVNALELDDSALYLCASSFGDRAYQTTDTQYFGPGTRLTVL.

This clone was found once. This chain links TRBV4-3 with TRBJ2-1; 9 bases fit TRBD2. From germline, CDR1 is LGHNA and CDR2 YSLEER. The CDR3 is 16 residues long. V dropped 5 bases and J dropped 3; count of bases not matched to a gene: 8. The CDR3 loop is CASSTRLAALYNEQFF. In nucleotides, the CDR3 is TGCGCCAGCAGCACCCGACTAGCGGCCCTCTACAATGAGCAGTTCTTC.